Listed below are T cell receptor beta chains from one sample, sequenced in a study of cytomegalovirus exposure and HLA in healthy donors. The repertoire was sequenced with immunoSEQ multiplex PCR; TCRdb's copy has only in-frame clones and lacks some. The sample includes about 100,000 clones, 82% of them seen just once. Sequenced input: PBMCs. Receptors were obtained from a man aged 25-45 years in good health and CMV-seropositive. Both conserved end residues are part of each CDR3. A D gene is named only where the DNA matches it firmly. Size is stated for part of the rows, as once, few or many counts, or as a class when the clone is expanded.

V	size	D	J	CDR3	DNA
TRBV21-1	.	.	TRBJ1-4	CASSKEFRSNEKLFF	TGTGCCAGCAGCAAAGAATTCCGGTCTAATGAAAAACTGTTTTTT
TRBV13	.	TRBD1	TRBJ2-3	CASSFRDRGQDTQYF	TGTGCCAGCAGCTTCCGGGACAGGGGTCAGGATACGCAGTATTTT
TRBV7-8	.	.	TRBJ1-3	CASSLGLSGNTIYF	TGTGCCAGCAGCTTAGGACTCTCTGGAAACACCATATATTTT
TRBV6-5	.	.	TRBJ1-6	CASSYGQAYNSPLHF	TGTGCCAGCAGCTACGGACAAGCCTATAATTCACCCCTCCACTTT
TRBV19	.	.	TRBJ2-7	CASSIPGLLYEQYF	TGTGCCAGTAGTATCCCGGGACTCCTGTACGAGCAGTACTTC
TRBV5-1	.	TRBD2	TRBJ2-5	CASSKTSGGASETQYF	TGCGCCAGCAGCAAGACTAGCGGGGGGGCCAGTGAGACCCAGTACTTC
TRBV9	once	.	TRBJ1-6	CASSPGSGKNSPLHF	TGTGCCAGCAGCCCGGGATCGGGGAAGAATTCACCCCTCCACTTT
TRBV11-2	.	.	TRBJ2-7	CASSLYGRPIEQYF	TGTGCCAGCAGCTTATATGGCAGGCCTATCGAGCAGTACTTC
TRBV14	.	.	TRBJ1-1	CASSQDFRAFGLRAFF	TGTGCCAGCAGCCAAGACTTCAGGGCCTTCGGGTTAAGGGCTTTCTTT
TRBV5-1	.	.	TRBJ2-2	CASGGGGLNTGELFF	TGCGCCAGCGGAGGGGGCGGATTGAACACCGGGGAGCTGTTTTTT
TRBV19	.	TRBD1	TRBJ1-1	CASRQQGGTEAFF	TGTGCCAGTAGGCAACAGGGGGGAACTGAAGCTTTCTTT
TRBV30	.	.	TRBJ1-6	CAWSVQGNSPLHF	TGTGCCTGGAGTGTACAGGGAAATTCACCCCTCCACTTT
TRBV11-2	.	.	TRBJ2-7	CASSLDYFYEQYF	TGTGCCAGCAGCTTAGATTACTTCTACGAGCAGTACTTC
TRBV19	.	TRBD1	TRBJ1-1	CASSRDRGYPEAFF	TGTGCCAGTTCCCGGGACAGGGGATATCCTGAAGCTTTCTTT
TRBV7-8	.	.	TRBJ2-5	CASSPRRVQETQYF	TGTGCCAGCAGCCCCAGACGGGTTCAAGAGACCCAGTACTTC
TRBV19	.	TRBD2	TRBJ2-1	CASSDRGGPVNEQFF	TGTGCCAGTAGTGATCGGGGGGGGCCGGTCAATGAGCAGTTCTTC
TRBV7-2	.	TRBD1	TRBJ2-2	CASSINRDRETGELFF	TGTGCCAGCAGTATAAACCGGGACAGAGAAACCGGGGAGCTGTTTTTT